A single TCR beta chain is shown here with its context. Antigen unknown. The sample belongs to a study of T cells after posttransplantation cyclophosphamide. Notes on the study in general: Recipient CMV seropositivity and CMV reactivation strongly tracked TRB clonality. Blood and skin or GI T cell repertoires showed limited TRB overlap. Later blood repertoires were often dominated by clones from the donor CD8+ memory compartment.

Germline V CDR1 and CDR2: MNHNS, SASEGT. The CDR3 is made up of 15 amino acids. Trimming took off 5 bases at V and 4 bases at J, with 15 bases between the two ends. Data came from immunoSEQ multiplex PCR; TCRdb stores just in-frame clones and leaves some out. Altogether about 52,000 clones are present, 90% to 95% being singletons, with the ten largest covering 2.5% to 3.5%. The receptor's source is a woman younger than 45 in good health and a related stem cell transplant donor. Sequenced input: PBMCs. This chain links TRBV6-1 with TRBJ1-5, with a possible D match to TRBD1 (6 bases). The CDR3 DNA follows: TGTGCCAGCAGTCTACTTGGGACATCGAATCAGCCCCAGCATTTT. Its protein product is CASSLLGTSNQPQHF.